This record covers a single T cell receptor (beta chain). Its target is not known. This entry belongs to a study of early T cells in non-severe SARS-CoV-2 infection. CDR3 length: 15 amino acids. V dropped 3 bases and J dropped 4 bases, with 16 bases sitting between them. Study-level findings and limits: Sequences matched to VDJdb favored anti-spike CD8 responses, while private and CD4 specificities were missed.

Each cDNA molecule carried a unique molecular identifier. MiXCR, run by TCRdb on the 5' RACE reads, gives a single entry per CDR3 protein. This table holds about 50,000 distinct CDR3 sequences, approximately 9% found once. This TCR was sampled from an adult who was a healthcare worker with PCR-confirmed SARS-CoV-2 infection or an uninfected control (not recorded which). The gene calls are TRBV12-3 or TRBV12-4 and TRBJ2-7; D is uncertain. Sequenced here: whole blood, sampled at baseline. The DNA for the CDR3 is TGTGCCAGCAGTTTTCCGCCTCCCGGAATGTACGAGCAGTACTTC. This sequence encodes CASSFPPPGMYEQYF.